A selection of T cell receptor beta chains follows, all from one sample in a study of blood T cell repertoires in COVID-19. TCRdb's table, derived via immunoSEQ multiplex PCR, lists solely in-frame clones and lacks some. The table lists about 140,000 clones, around 79% of them singletons. The sequenced material came from peripheral blood. The receptor source for this set is a man in his 60s with acute or convalescent COVID-19. Both conserved end residues are part of each CDR3. Fields, in order: CDR3 protein, CDR3 DNA, D gene, clone size, J gene, V gene. A D gene is named only where the DNA matches it firmly. Clone sizes are given selectively: once, few, many, or a class where the clone is expanded.

cdr3_aa: CASSQGFATNEKLFF
cdr3_nt: TGTGCCAGCAGTCAGGGGTTCGCAACTAATGAAAAACTGTTTTTT
d_call: -
clone_size: -
j_call: TRBJ1-4
v_call: TRBV27

cdr3_aa: CATRLSGGLDYGYTF
cdr3_nt: TGTGCCACCAGACTTTCAGGGGGATTAGACTATGGCTACACCTTC
d_call: TRBD1
clone_size: -
j_call: TRBJ1-2
v_call: TRBV15

cdr3_aa: CASSQGLGANEQFF
cdr3_nt: TGCGCCAGCAGCCAAGGGTTGGGGGCTAATGAGCAGTTCTTC
d_call: -
clone_size: -
j_call: TRBJ2-1
v_call: TRBV4-1

cdr3_aa: CAWSVRGRGRSGYTF
cdr3_nt: TGTGCCTGGAGTGTACGGGGCAGGGGGCGCTCAGGCTACACCTTC
d_call: TRBD1
clone_size: -
j_call: TRBJ1-2
v_call: TRBV30

cdr3_aa: CASSVGASGRVREQYF
cdr3_nt: TGTGCCAGCAGCGTAGGGGCTAGCGGGAGGGTGAGGGAGCAGTACTTC
d_call: TRBD2
clone_size: -
j_call: TRBJ2-7
v_call: TRBV9

cdr3_aa: CASSLAGAPYEQYF
cdr3_nt: TGTGCCAGCAGCCTAGCGGGAGCCCCCTACGAGCAGTACTTC
d_call: TRBD2
clone_size: -
j_call: TRBJ2-7
v_call: TRBV6-5

cdr3_aa: CASSSRDSLQETQYF
cdr3_nt: TGTGCCAGCAGCTCGCGTGACAGCCTACAAGAGACCCAGTACTTC
d_call: -
clone_size: -
j_call: TRBJ2-5
v_call: TRBV7-8

cdr3_aa: CASSPGGPPHHF
cdr3_nt: TGTGCCAGCAGCCCAGGGGGGCCTCCACACCACTTT
d_call: TRBD1
clone_size: -
j_call: TRBJ1-6
v_call: TRBV7-2

cdr3_aa: CASSVGLAGGSEQFF
cdr3_nt: TGTGCCAGCAGCGTCGGACTAGCGGGAGGGAGTGAGCAGTTCTTC
d_call: TRBD2
clone_size: -
j_call: TRBJ2-1
v_call: TRBV9

cdr3_aa: CASSDGLAASTDTQYF
cdr3_nt: TGTGCCAGCAGCGACGGACTAGCGGCTAGCACAGATACGCAGTATTTT
d_call: TRBD2
clone_size: few
j_call: TRBJ2-3
v_call: TRBV9

cdr3_aa: CASSVEGLAGGETQYF
cdr3_nt: TGTGCCAGCAGCGTAGAGGGACTAGCGGGAGGAGAGACCCAGTACTTC
d_call: TRBD2
clone_size: -
j_call: TRBJ2-5
v_call: TRBV9

cdr3_aa: CATSLTGGYEQFF
cdr3_nt: TGTGCCACCAGCCTGACTGGAGGGTACGAGCAGTTCTTC
d_call: -
clone_size: many
j_call: TRBJ2-1
v_call: TRBV15

cdr3_aa: CASSLDDFRSGNTIYF
cdr3_nt: TGTGCCAGCAGCTTGGATGACTTTCGGAGCGGAAACACCATATATTTT
d_call: -
clone_size: -
j_call: TRBJ1-3
v_call: TRBV5-6

cdr3_aa: CAISAGDGEQFF
cdr3_nt: TGTGCCATCAGTGCGGGGGACGGTGAGCAGTTCTTC
d_call: -
clone_size: -
j_call: TRBJ2-1
v_call: TRBV10-3

cdr3_aa: CASSFGTLYSYNEQFF
cdr3_nt: TGTGCCAGCAGCTTCGGGACTTTATACTCCTACAATGAGCAGTTCTTC
d_call: -
clone_size: -
j_call: TRBJ2-1
v_call: TRBV7-2

cdr3_aa: CASSQDPASEEYF
cdr3_nt: TGTGCCAGCAGCCAAGATCCCGCGAGTGAGGAGTACTTC
d_call: -
clone_size: -
j_call: TRBJ2-7
v_call: TRBV4-2

cdr3_aa: CASSPRGPGTEAFF
cdr3_nt: TGTGCCAGCAGTCCCAGGGGGCCCGGCACTGAAGCTTTCTTT
d_call: TRBD1
clone_size: -
j_call: TRBJ1-1
v_call: TRBV6-5

cdr3_aa: CASSPGLAGGVASTDTQYF
cdr3_nt: TGCGCCAGCAGCCCGGGACTAGCGGGAGGAGTTGCTAGCACAGATACGCAGTATTTT
d_call: TRBD2
clone_size: -
j_call: TRBJ2-3
v_call: TRBV5-1

cdr3_aa: CASSISLSNQPQHF
cdr3_nt: TGTGCCAGTAGTATATCTCTTAGCAATCAGCCCCAGCATTTT
d_call: -
clone_size: few
j_call: TRBJ1-5
v_call: TRBV19

cdr3_aa: CAISETNTRGTGEGNQPQHF
cdr3_nt: TGTGCCATCAGTGAGACGAACACCCGGGGAACAGGGGAGGGCAATCAGCCCCAGCATTTT
d_call: TRBD1
clone_size: -
j_call: TRBJ1-5
v_call: TRBV10-3

cdr3_aa: CASSRDSVGANVLTF
cdr3_nt: TGTGCCAGTAGTAGAGACAGTGTTGGGGCCAACGTCCTGACTTTC
d_call: -
clone_size: -
j_call: TRBJ2-6
v_call: TRBV19